The 14 T cell receptor beta chains below come from one sample, sequenced in a study of a mutant IDH1 vaccine in newly diagnosed glioma. The protocol was immunoSEQ multiplex PCR, while the TCRdb copy is restricted to in-frame clones and leaves out a portion. Seen here are 80,000 to 100,000 clones, over 75% observed once, and the top ten hold around 5.2%. The time point: baseline, week 1 (first vaccination visit). Treatment given: pre-vaccination baseline after standard-of-care therapy. The sample consisted of PBMCs, taken from a glioma patient treated with radiotherapy, temozolomide or both. The origin of the receptors is a man in his forties with glioma. Some clones in this sample may be carry-over from other donors' samples.

The rearrangement uses TRBV5-1 and TRBJ1-2, with 7 bases that match TRBD1. The CDR3 length is 14 residues. Germline-derived CDR1 and CDR2 are SGHRS and YFSETQ. V lost 3 bases and J lost 3; bases outside the gene matches: 5. The CDR3 DNA is TGCGCCAGCAGCTCAACAGGGGTAGACTATGGCTACACCTTC. Its protein product is CASSSTGVDYGYTF. The full variable domain, its missing parts supplied by reference TRBV5-1 and TRBJ1-2, is KAGVTQTPRYLIKTRGQQVTLSCSPISGHRSVSWYQQTPGQGLQFLFEYFSETQRNKGNFPGRFSGRQFSNSRSEMNVSTLELGDSALYLCASSSTGVDYGYTFGSGTRLTVV.

The chain recombines TRBV6-5 with TRBJ1-4; D uncertain. The CDR3 length is 15 residues. Trimming stripped 6 bases from V and 3 bases from J, with 14 bases between. CDR1 and CDR2 (germline): MNHEY, SVGAGI. CDR3: CASSPGSGANEKLFF. The DNA for the CDR3 is TGTGCCAGCAGCCCTGGGAGTGGGGCTAATGAAAAACTGTTTTTT.

This clone occurred a few times. This chain links TRBV19 with TRBJ2-7, with D tentatively TRBD1 (6 bases). Trimming shortened V by 6 bases and J by 0 bases, and 9 bases separated the two germline ends. Germline-derived CDR1 and CDR2 are LNHDA and SQIVND (reference sequence). This CDR3 has 13 amino acids. CDR3: CASSQGSSYEQYF. The CDR3 DNA is TGTGCCAGTAGCCAGGGGAGCTCCTACGAGCAGTACTTC.

This clone was seen just once. The chain uses TRBV5-6 and TRBJ1-3; the D is unclear. This CDR3 comprises 14 residues. V was cut by 2 bases and J by 6 bases, with 12 bases left in between. Germline V gene lookup returns CDR1 SGHDT and CDR2 YYEEEE. The CDR3 region is CASSLLAIENTIYF. In DNA, the CDR3 is TGTGCCAGCAGCTTATTGGCGATAGAAAACACCATATATTTT.

This clone was observed a few times. In DNA form, the CDR3 reads TGTGCCAGCAGCCGCCCGTCGACCAATGAGCAGTTCTTC. This sequence encodes CASSRPSTNEQFF. The chain joins TRBV7-9 to TRBJ2-1; D unclear. V was pared by 5 bases and J by 6 bases, with 11 bases between. This CDR3 comprises 13 residues. CDR1 and CDR2 from the germline V gene are SEHNR and FQNEAQ (reference sequence).

J is TRBJ1-2 and V is TRBV6-1; no firm D call. Germline values: CDR1 MNHNS, CDR2 SASEGT. This CDR3 spans 13 amino acids. The V end lost 4 bases, the J end lost 6 bases, and 12 bases lay between the germline ends. In DNA form, the CDR3 reads TGTGCCAGCAGTGGCCTCGTTGGGAATGGCTACACCTTC. It specifies CASSGLVGNGYTF.

The chain links TRBV5-1 to TRBJ1-1; perhaps TRBD1 as D (5 bases). V lost 3 bases to trimming and J lost 1 base, with 10 bases between them. CDR3 size: 14 residues. CDR1 is SGHRS, CDR2 YFSETQ, per germline. DNA for the CDR3: TGCGCCAGCAGCTCATGGGGCCGGAACACTGAAGCTTTCTTT. It is translated as CASSSWGRNTEAFF. Full variable domain (rest looked up from reference TRBV5-1 and TRBJ1-1): KAGVTQTPRYLIKTRGQQVTLSCSPISGHRSVSWYQQTPGQGLQFLFEYFSETQRNKGNFPGRFSGRQFSNSRSEMNVSTLELGDSALYLCASSSWGRNTEAFFGQGTRLTVV.

This clone came up a few times. The chain links TRBV4-1 to TRBJ2-7; D may be TRBD1 (6 bases). Germline V lookup: CDR1 MGHRA, CDR2 YSYEKL. The length of the CDR3 is 16 residues. Trimming shortened V by 0 bases and J by 3 bases, and 15 bases separated the two germline ends. The CDR3 bases are TGCGCCAGCAGCCAAGACAAAGAGAGGGGGAGCTACGAGCAGTACTTC. The encoded protein is CASSQDKERGSYEQYF.

This clone was seen only once. J is TRBJ2-7 and V is TRBV5-1, with TRBD2 matching over 8 bases. J gave up 5 bases and V 0 bases, and 7 bases lay outside the gene matches. This CDR3 contains 15 residues. Per germline, CDR1 SGHRS and CDR2 YFSETQ. The chain's CDR3 is CASSLAGTRKDEQYF. In DNA, the CDR3 is TGCGCCAGCAGCTTGGCCGGGACTAGGAAAGACGAGCAGTACTTC.

This clone came up once. The chain joins TRBV5-1 to TRBJ1-2, with 8 positions matching TRBD1. The CDR3 contains 14 residues. V was pared by 4 bases and J by 0 bases, with 2 bases of the junction left unmatched. Germline CDR1 reads SGHRS; CDR2 reads YFSETQ. The DNA of the CDR3 is TGCGCCAGCAGCGGACAGGGCGCTAACTATGGCTACACCTTC. Protein sequence: CASSGQGANYGYTF.

This chain joins TRBV7-9 and TRBJ1-2; 7 nucleotides line up with TRBD1. CDR3 size: 14 residues. Germline V gene sequence: CDR1 SEHNR, CDR2 FQNEAQ (reference sequence). Trimming cost V 5 bases and J 5 bases; bases outside gene matches: 8. The CDR3 nucleotides are TGTGCCAGCAGCCGACCGGGACAGAGTTATGGCTACACCTTC. It encodes CASSRPGQSYGYTF.

The rearrangement uses TRBV5-6 and TRBJ2-7; possibly TRBD1 for D (5 bases). This CDR3 spans 17 amino acids. Germline V lookup: CDR1 SGHDT, CDR2 YYEEEE. V shed 4 bases and J shed 0 bases, with 20 bases lying between them. The CDR3 bases are TGTGCCAGCAGCCCACCCTGGGGCAGACAATACTCCTACGAGCAGTACTTC. Its translation: CASSPPWGRQYSYEQYF.

The chain combines TRBV5-1 with TRBJ2-7; a possible D gene is TRBD1 (6 bases). The CDR3 totals 13 residues. Germline values: CDR1 SGHRS, CDR2 YFSETQ. The V gene lost 3 bases and the J gene lost 3 bases, with 10 bases spanning the gap. As DNA, the CDR3 is TGCGCCAGCAGCTCCATACAGGGCTACGAGCAGTACTTC. Encoded protein: CASSSIQGYEQYF.

The V gene is TRBV12-5, the J gene TRBJ2-2, with 8 bases that match TRBD2. Looked up from germline, CDR1 is LGHNT and CDR2 is FRNRAP. After removal of 5 bases from V and 4 bases from J, the junction contained 15 bases not matched to a gene. The CDR3 covers 18 residues. CDR3 coding DNA: TGTGCTAGTGGTCCGCAGGGGCGGGGGGCCCCGGGCACCGGGGAGCTGTTTTTT. It codes for CASGPQGRGAPGTGELFF.